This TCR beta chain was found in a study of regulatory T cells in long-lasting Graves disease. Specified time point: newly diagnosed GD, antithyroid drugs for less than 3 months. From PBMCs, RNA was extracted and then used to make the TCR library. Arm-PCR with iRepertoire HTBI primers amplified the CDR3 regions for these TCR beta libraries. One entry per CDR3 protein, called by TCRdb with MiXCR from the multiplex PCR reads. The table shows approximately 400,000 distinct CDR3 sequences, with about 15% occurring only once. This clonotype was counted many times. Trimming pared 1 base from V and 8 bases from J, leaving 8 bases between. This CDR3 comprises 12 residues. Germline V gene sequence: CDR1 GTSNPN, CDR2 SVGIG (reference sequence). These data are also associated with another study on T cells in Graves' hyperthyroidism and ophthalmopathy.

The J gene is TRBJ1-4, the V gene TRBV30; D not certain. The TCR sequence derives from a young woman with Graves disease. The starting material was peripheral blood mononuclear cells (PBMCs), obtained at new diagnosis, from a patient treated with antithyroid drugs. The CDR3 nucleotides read TGTGCCTGGAGTGCCAGTTGGGAAAAACTGTTTTTT. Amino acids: CAWSASWEKLFF.